These 31 T cell receptor beta chains originate from one sample sequenced in a study of blood T cell repertoires in COVID-19. Generated by immunoSEQ multiplex PCR, the TCRdb table keeps only in-frame clones and is missing some. This repertoire shows roughly 210,000 clones, 88% found once; its top ten account for over 1.5%. What was sequenced was peripheral blood. The source is a man between 65 and 85 years old with acute or convalescent COVID-19.

The chain employs TRBV12-3 or TRBV12-4 and TRBJ2-1; no firm D call. CDR3 length: 11 amino acids. V was trimmed by 6 bases and J by 8 bases, leaving 8 bases between them. CDR3 sequence: CASSPGYEQFF. Here the CDR3 DNA reads TGTGCCAGCAGCCCTGGCTATGAGCAGTTCTTC.

J is TRBJ1-5 and V is TRBV28, with 7 bases identical to TRBD1. This CDR3 comprises 15 residues. Germline loops: CDR1 MDHEN, CDR2 SYDVKM. The junction had 9 bases not matched to a gene; V was cut back by 6 bases and J by 4 bases. The CDR3 sequence is CASSETGRRNQPQHF. The CDR3 bases are TGTGCCAGCAGCGAGACAGGGCGCCGGAATCAGCCCCAGCATTTT.

This clone was recorded once. The V gene is TRBV6-1, the J gene TRBJ1-2; 11 nucleotides align to TRBD1. The length of the CDR3 is 15 residues. V was clipped by 2 bases and J by 3 bases; unmatched bases: 2. The V gene's germline CDR1 is MNHNS and CDR2 SASEGT. CDR3: CASSEWDRGDYGYTF. The CDR3, as DNA: TGTGCCAGCAGTGAATGGGACAGGGGGGACTATGGCTACACCTTC.

The V call is TRBV7-9, the J call TRBJ2-5, with D possibly being TRBD2 (6 bases). The V end lost 1 base, the J end lost 5 bases, and 11 bases lay between the germline ends. Germline loops: CDR1 SEHNR, CDR2 FQNEAQ (reference sequence). CDR3 size: 14 residues. Here the CDR3 reads CASSLEGLTETQYF. DNA of the CDR3: TGTGCCAGCAGCTTAGAGGGACTTACGGAGACCCAGTACTTC.

The chain joins TRBV5-4 to TRBJ2-1, with D perhaps TRBD1 (5 bases). CDR3 length: 16 residues. Trimming cost V 4 bases and J 2 bases, with 16 bases left between them. The V gene's germline CDR1 is SGHNT and CDR2 YYREEE (reference sequence). This chain's CDR3 is CASSPAGPRTYNEQFF. CDR3 nucleotide sequence: TGTGCCAGCAGCCCCGCAGGGCCCAGAACCTACAATGAGCAGTTCTTC. The entire variable domain, with the rest obtained from reference TRBV5-4 and TRBJ2-1, is as follows: ETGVTQSPTHLIKTRGQQVTLRCSSQSGHNTVSWYQQALGQGPQFIFQYYREEENGRGNFPPRFSGLQFPNYSSELNVNALELDDSALYLCASSPAGPRTYNEQFFGPGTRLTVL.

CDR3 nucleotides: TGTGCCAGCAGTTATAGTACACAGTGGGCTAGCAATCAGCCCCAGCATTTT. Amino acid sequence: CASSYSTQWASNQPQHF. The chain recombines TRBV6-2 or TRBV6-3 with TRBJ1-5; no firm D call. Germline values: CDR1 MNHEY, CDR2 SVGEGT. Deletions cut 3 bases from V and 0 bases from J, with 15 bases between. The length of the CDR3 is 17 residues.

The chain links TRBV2 to TRBJ1-5; D is ambiguous. Trimming took 8 bases from V and 9 from J, leaving 17 bases between them. The CDR3 loop spans 13 amino acids. The germline CDR1 and CDR2 sequences are SNHLY and FYNNEI. CDR3 region: CASGDGAEGPQHF. The CDR3, as DNA: TGTGCCAGCGGCGACGGAGCGGAAGGGCCCCAGCATTTT. Combining the CDR3 with reference TRBV2 and TRBJ1-5 gives the whole variable domain EPEVTQTPSHQVTQMGQEVILRCVPISNHLYFYWYRQILGQKVEFLVSFYNNEISEKSEIFDDQFSVERPDGSNFTLKIRSTKLEDSAMYFCASGDGAEGPQHFGDGTRLSIL.

CDR3 amino acids: CASSPTAVSNYGYTF. The CDR3 DNA is TGTGCCAGCAGTCCGACAGCCGTGTCTAACTATGGCTACACCTTC. This sequence joins TRBV27 and TRBJ1-2; the D gene is possibly TRBD1 (5 bases). The V and J ends lost 5 bases and 0 bases respectively, with 13 bases between them. This CDR3 has 15 residues. Germline-derived CDR1 and CDR2 are MNHEY and SMNVEV (reference sequence).

This chain links TRBV28 with TRBJ2-7; 12 bases line up with TRBD2. The CDR3 length is 14 residues. Germline lookup yields CDR1 MDHEN and CDR2 SYDVKM. V shed 6 bases and J 5 bases; nucleotides not matched to a gene: 5. CDR3 residues: CASSMTSGRNEQYF. The CDR3 region has the DNA TGTGCCAGCAGCATGACTAGCGGGAGAAACGAGCAGTACTTC. Full variable domain (rest looked up from reference TRBV28 and TRBJ2-7): DVKVTQSSRYLVKRTGEKVFLECVQDMDHENMFWYRQDPGLGLRLIYFSYDVKMKEKGDIPEGYSVSREKKERFSLILESASTNQTSMYLCASSMTSGRNEQYFGPGTRLTVT.

This clone was recorded only once. This chain uses TRBV9 with TRBJ1-3; 7 bases fit TRBD1. The J segment lost 2 bases and the V segment lost 1 base, leaving 6 bases of the junction unmatched. The CDR3 runs to 16 residues. From germline, CDR1 is SGDLS and CDR2 YYNGEE. The CDR3 sequence is CASSVNQGTAGNTIYF. In nucleotides, the CDR3 is TGTGCCAGCAGCGTAAACCAAGGGACAGCTGGAAACACCATATATTTT. The whole variable domain, remainder taken from reference TRBV9 and TRBJ1-3, is DSGVTQTPKHLITATGQRVTLRCSPRSGDLSVYWYQQSLDQGLQFLIQYYNGEERAKGNILERFSAQQFPDLHSELNLSSLELGDSALYFCASSVNQGTAGNTIYFGEGSWLTVV.

This clone has only one observation. The chain carries TRBV6-1 and TRBJ1-1; possible D gene TRBD1, 5 bases. V was trimmed by 3 bases and J by 1 base, leaving 9 bases between them. Germline CDR1 MNHNS, CDR2 SASEGT. The length of the CDR3 is 14 residues. The CDR3 DNA is TGTGCCAGCAGTGAGGGACTGACGAACACTGAAGCTTTCTTT. This encodes CASSEGLTNTEAFF.

This rearrangement joins TRBV18 to TRBJ1-1; D gene ambiguous. From germline, CDR1 is KGHSH and CDR2 LQKENI. Trimming took off 0 bases at V and 5 bases at J, with 16 bases between the two ends. The CDR3 sequence is 16 residues long. As DNA, the CDR3 is TGTGCCAGCTCACCACCGAGGTTTTCTCGTGGGACTGAAGCTTTCTTT. Translated: CASSPPRFSRGTEAFF.

The chain combines TRBV6-1 with TRBJ1-4, with 12 bases matching TRBD1. With 3 bases clipped from V and 9 bases from J, the junction kept 5 bases outside the gene matches. Germline V gene data show CDR1 as MNHNS and CDR2 as SASEGT. CDR3 length: 15 amino acids. The DNA of the CDR3 is TGTGCCAGCAGTGATCCGGGACAGGGGGCGCAAAAACTGTTTTTT. Amino acids: CASSDPGQGAQKLFF.

This chain joins TRBV7-8 and TRBJ1-2; D call uncertain. V was trimmed by 5 bases and J by 1 base, leaving 5 bases between them. CDR1 SGHVS and CDR2 FQNEAQ come from the germline V gene. The CDR3 is 12 amino acids. The DNA for the CDR3 is TGTGCCAGCAGCCCAGTTAACTATGGCTACACCTTC. Translating gives CASSPVNYGYTF.

The chain is built from TRBV9 and TRBJ2-1; the match to TRBD2 covers 10 bases. The CDR3 has 18 residues. Germline trimming cut 0 bases from V and 7 bases from J; bases unmatched to any gene: 13. The germline V gene encodes CDR1 SGDLS and CDR2 YYNGEE. The chain's CDR3 is CASSVGGLAGVGSNEQFF. The DNA of the CDR3 is TGTGCCAGCAGCGTAGGGGGGCTAGCGGGAGTTGGGAGTAATGAGCAGTTCTTC.

The V gene is TRBV6-5, the J gene TRBJ2-7, with D maybe TRBD2 (5 bases). Trimming shortened V by 3 bases and J by 2 bases, and 14 bases separated the two germline ends. The CDR3 runs to 15 residues. Germline CDR1 reads MNHEY; CDR2 reads SVGAGI. The DNA of the CDR3 is TGTGCCAGCAGTTATGACACGGGGATACCCTACGAGCAGTACTTC. It specifies CASSYDTGIPYEQYF.

The chain carries TRBV6-5 and TRBJ1-4, with D perhaps matching TRBD1 (5 bases). The CDR3 has 13 residues. CDR1 is MNHEY, CDR2 SVGAGI, per germline. V was trimmed by 10 bases and J by 7 bases, leaving 16 bases between them. The DNA for the CDR3 is TGTGCCACCCAAAGGGTCCAGGGTGAAAAACTGTTTTTT. It specifies CATQRVQGEKLFF.

The DNA for the CDR3 is TGTGCCAGTAGTATACCAGGGGGCTCCTACAATGAGCAGTTCTTC. Translating gives CASSIPGGSYNEQFF. V and J are TRBV19 and TRBJ2-1; 7 nucleotides agree with TRBD1. The CDR3 length is 15 residues. The germline gives CDR1 LNHDA, CDR2 SQIVND (reference sequence). V lost 2 bases and J lost 0; bases outside the gene matches: 1.

V usage is TRBV5-4 and J usage is TRBJ2-1, with 12 bases fitting TRBD1. V lost 6 bases and J lost 6; bases outside the gene matches: 10. Germline V gene sequence: CDR1 SGHNT, CDR2 YYREEE (reference sequence). The length of the CDR3 is 16 residues. The CDR3 DNA reads as TGTGCCAGCACCGTAGGGCCGGGACAGGGGGCCAATGAGCAGTTCTTC. Its translation is CASTVGPGQGANEQFF.

This clone appeared a few times. J is TRBJ2-7 and V is TRBV3-1 (or the pseudogene TRBV3-2), with TRBD2 matching over 9 bases. CDR1 is LGHDT, CDR2 YNNKEL, per germline (reference sequence). The CDR3 length is 14 residues. The J segment lost 5 bases and the V segment lost 4 bases, leaving 6 bases of the junction unmatched. The CDR3 DNA follows: TGTGCCAGCAGCCTACGGGGGACTAGCCACGAGCAGTACTTC. This encodes CASSLRGTSHEQYF.

This sequence joins TRBV6-5 and TRBJ2-7; TRBD2 matches at 9 bases. CDR3 length equals 15 residues. V shed 9 bases and J 7 bases; nucleotides not matched to a gene: 16. Germline V gene sequence: CDR1 MNHEY, CDR2 SVGAGI. The CDR3: CASHGAASGNREQYF. The CDR3 DNA is TGTGCCAGTCACGGGGCGGCTAGCGGGAATAGAGAGCAGTACTTC.

This sequence joins TRBV10-3 and TRBJ2-1; 15 bases map to TRBD2. The length of the CDR3 is 19 residues. V trimming: 0 bases; J trimming: 2 bases; junction bases outside the gene matches: 5. In germline, CDR1 is ENHRY, CDR2 SYGVKD. The DNA of the CDR3 is TGTGCCATCAGTGAGTCCGGGACTAGCGGGAGGATCGCCTACAATGAGCAGTTCTTC. The encoded protein is CAISESGTSGRIAYNEQFF.

The rearrangement links TRBV6-5 to TRBJ2-1, with D unresolved. CDR3 length: 13 residues. Deletions cut 3 bases from V and 6 bases from J, with 9 bases between. In germline, CDR1 is MNHEY, CDR2 SVGAGI. The CDR3 loop is CASSYLTRNEQFF. The CDR3 region has the DNA TGTGCCAGCAGTTATCTGACTCGCAATGAGCAGTTCTTC.

The chain recombines TRBV7-3 with TRBJ2-1; the match to TRBD2 covers 7 bases. The germline V gene encodes CDR1 SGHTA and CDR2 FQGTGA. This CDR3 has 16 residues. Germline trimming cut 0 bases from V and 4 bases from J; bases unmatched to any gene: 6. The CDR3 reads CASSLTGGSAYNEQFF. CDR3 DNA: TGTGCCAGCAGCTTAACAGGCGGGAGTGCGTACAATGAGCAGTTCTTC.

The chain employs TRBV11-2 and TRBJ1-1, with D tentatively TRBD1 (5 bases). V lost 6 bases and J lost 4, with 6 bases in between. Germline V gives CDR1 SGHAT, CDR2 FQNNGV. This CDR3 region has 11 residues. CDR3 sequence (DNA): TGTGCCAGCAGGGGGCCCACTGAAGCTTTCTTT. Residues: CASRGPTEAFF.

The chain combines TRBV11-3 with TRBJ2-3, with 10 nucleotides matching TRBD1. The CDR3 extends over 16 amino acids. The V gene's germline CDR1 is SGHNT and CDR2 YENEEA. With 6 bases clipped from V and 4 bases from J, the junction kept 10 bases outside the gene matches. The CDR3: CASSHTGTGAADTQYF. The CDR3 bases are TGTGCCAGCAGTCACACCGGGACAGGGGCAGCAGATACGCAGTATTTT.

Here the CDR3 reads CASSESRGAGGYTF. The CDR3 DNA follows: TGCGCCAGCAGTGAGTCTCGGGGGGCGGGTGGCTACACCTTC. The chain links TRBV10-2 to TRBJ1-2; tentative D call: TRBD1 (6 bases). V lost 0 bases, J lost 7 bases, and 12 bases lay in between. This CDR3 is built from 14 residues. CDR1 and CDR2 (germline): WSHSY, SAAADI.

The chain uses TRBV12-3 or TRBV12-4 and TRBJ2-7; D call uncertain. V shed 5 bases and J shed 3 bases, with 8 bases lying between them. The CDR3 consists of 12 residues. The CDR3 is CASSPGFYEQYF. As DNA, the CDR3 is TGTGCCAGCAGTCCGGGTTTCTACGAGCAGTACTTC.

The chain recombines TRBV5-1 with TRBJ2-1, with a possible D match to TRBD2 (5 bases). The V end lost 4 bases, the J end lost 4 bases, and 15 bases lay between the germline ends. The germline V gene encodes CDR1 SGHRS and CDR2 YFSETQ. The CDR3 consists of 15 residues. This chain's CDR3 is CASSPGVARYNEQFF. The DNA of the CDR3 is TGCGCCAGCAGCCCCGGGGTAGCGCGATACAATGAGCAGTTCTTC. Looking up the rest from reference TRBV5-1 and TRBJ2-1 gives the full variable domain: KAGVTQTPRYLIKTRGQQVTLSCSPISGHRSVSWYQQTPGQGLQFLFEYFSETQRNKGNFPGRFSGRQFSNSRSEMNVSTLELGDSALYLCASSPGVARYNEQFFGPGTRLTVL.

The gene calls are TRBV5-6 and TRBJ2-7; D might be TRBD1 (7 bases). This CDR3 region has 15 residues. Germline lookup yields CDR1 SGHDT and CDR2 YYEEEE. With 4 bases removed from V and 5 bases from J, the gap between germline ends came to 19 bases. The CDR3 sequence is CASSTQGGRLDEQYF. For the CDR3, the DNA is TGTGCCAGCAGCACGCAGGGGGGTCGGCTCGACGAGCAGTACTTC.

V and J are TRBV2 and TRBJ1-4; TRBD1 is a possible D gene (5 bases). Looked up from germline, CDR1 is SNHLY and CDR2 is FYNNEI. The CDR3 runs 12 residues. V dropped 5 bases and J dropped 9 bases, with 10 bases sitting between them. For the CDR3, the DNA is TGTGCCAGCAGTCAGGGTAGTAAAAAACTGTTTTTT. It specifies CASSQGSKKLFF.